One T cell receptor (beta chain) is described in this entry. The sample originates from a study of blood T cell repertoires in COVID-19. For the study at large: The United States, Italy and Spain provided the acute and convalescent COVID-19 samples. From T cells, B-cell-depleted T cells, or PBMCs came the material, which was cDNA or gDNA.

Original handling: Nucleated cell counts were estimated from reference gene primer amplification. Generated by immunoSEQ multiplex PCR, the TCRdb table keeps only in-frame clones and is missing some. V, J and clone size are taken as reported in that table, and D and trimming were inferred from the DNA itself. The sample gives 100,000 to 150,000 clones, 60% to 85% of which show up once; about 2.3% is in the top ten. The germline gives CDR1 KGHDR, CDR2 SFDVKD. The CDR3 is 15 residues long. The ends lost 4 bases at V and 2 bases at J; junction bases unmatched: 5. This clonotype originated in a man aged 70 or older with acute or convalescent COVID-19. The specimen was peripheral blood. This chain uses TRBV24-1 with TRBJ2-7, with TRBD1 identical over 9 bases. CDR3 amino acids: CATSDRTGDPYEQYF. The CDR3, as DNA: TGTGCCACCAGTGACCGGACAGGGGACCCCTACGAGCAGTACTTC.